This entry is about one T cell receptor beta chain. Its antigen remains unidentified. Assay: immunoSEQ multiplex PCR; the TCRdb copy retains only in-frame clones and omits some. The data contain some 100,000 clones, about four fifths of them singletons. This specimen comes from a study of radiotherapy plus CTLA-4 blockade in lung cancer. Study conclusions and caveats: Interferon-beta, together with early blood T cell clone dynamics, reportedly best predicted response. Radiotherapy with ipilimumab was followed by blood expansion of tumor-derived clones.

CDR3 length equals 15 residues. V dropped 5 bases and J dropped 2; count of bases not matched to a gene: 6. Looked up from germline, CDR1 is LNHDA and CDR2 is SQIVND (reference sequence). Sequencing used peripheral blood, obtained from a patient treated with radiotherapy plus ipilimumab. The chain recombines TRBV19 with TRBJ2-7; TRBD2 matches at 10 bases. The sequence came from a human donor with non-small cell lung cancer who had a partial response to radiotherapy plus ipilimumab. CDR3 sequence reads: CASSGGLALTYEQYF. CDR3 coding DNA: TGTGCCAGTAGTGGGGGACTAGCGTTGACCTACGAGCAGTACTTC.